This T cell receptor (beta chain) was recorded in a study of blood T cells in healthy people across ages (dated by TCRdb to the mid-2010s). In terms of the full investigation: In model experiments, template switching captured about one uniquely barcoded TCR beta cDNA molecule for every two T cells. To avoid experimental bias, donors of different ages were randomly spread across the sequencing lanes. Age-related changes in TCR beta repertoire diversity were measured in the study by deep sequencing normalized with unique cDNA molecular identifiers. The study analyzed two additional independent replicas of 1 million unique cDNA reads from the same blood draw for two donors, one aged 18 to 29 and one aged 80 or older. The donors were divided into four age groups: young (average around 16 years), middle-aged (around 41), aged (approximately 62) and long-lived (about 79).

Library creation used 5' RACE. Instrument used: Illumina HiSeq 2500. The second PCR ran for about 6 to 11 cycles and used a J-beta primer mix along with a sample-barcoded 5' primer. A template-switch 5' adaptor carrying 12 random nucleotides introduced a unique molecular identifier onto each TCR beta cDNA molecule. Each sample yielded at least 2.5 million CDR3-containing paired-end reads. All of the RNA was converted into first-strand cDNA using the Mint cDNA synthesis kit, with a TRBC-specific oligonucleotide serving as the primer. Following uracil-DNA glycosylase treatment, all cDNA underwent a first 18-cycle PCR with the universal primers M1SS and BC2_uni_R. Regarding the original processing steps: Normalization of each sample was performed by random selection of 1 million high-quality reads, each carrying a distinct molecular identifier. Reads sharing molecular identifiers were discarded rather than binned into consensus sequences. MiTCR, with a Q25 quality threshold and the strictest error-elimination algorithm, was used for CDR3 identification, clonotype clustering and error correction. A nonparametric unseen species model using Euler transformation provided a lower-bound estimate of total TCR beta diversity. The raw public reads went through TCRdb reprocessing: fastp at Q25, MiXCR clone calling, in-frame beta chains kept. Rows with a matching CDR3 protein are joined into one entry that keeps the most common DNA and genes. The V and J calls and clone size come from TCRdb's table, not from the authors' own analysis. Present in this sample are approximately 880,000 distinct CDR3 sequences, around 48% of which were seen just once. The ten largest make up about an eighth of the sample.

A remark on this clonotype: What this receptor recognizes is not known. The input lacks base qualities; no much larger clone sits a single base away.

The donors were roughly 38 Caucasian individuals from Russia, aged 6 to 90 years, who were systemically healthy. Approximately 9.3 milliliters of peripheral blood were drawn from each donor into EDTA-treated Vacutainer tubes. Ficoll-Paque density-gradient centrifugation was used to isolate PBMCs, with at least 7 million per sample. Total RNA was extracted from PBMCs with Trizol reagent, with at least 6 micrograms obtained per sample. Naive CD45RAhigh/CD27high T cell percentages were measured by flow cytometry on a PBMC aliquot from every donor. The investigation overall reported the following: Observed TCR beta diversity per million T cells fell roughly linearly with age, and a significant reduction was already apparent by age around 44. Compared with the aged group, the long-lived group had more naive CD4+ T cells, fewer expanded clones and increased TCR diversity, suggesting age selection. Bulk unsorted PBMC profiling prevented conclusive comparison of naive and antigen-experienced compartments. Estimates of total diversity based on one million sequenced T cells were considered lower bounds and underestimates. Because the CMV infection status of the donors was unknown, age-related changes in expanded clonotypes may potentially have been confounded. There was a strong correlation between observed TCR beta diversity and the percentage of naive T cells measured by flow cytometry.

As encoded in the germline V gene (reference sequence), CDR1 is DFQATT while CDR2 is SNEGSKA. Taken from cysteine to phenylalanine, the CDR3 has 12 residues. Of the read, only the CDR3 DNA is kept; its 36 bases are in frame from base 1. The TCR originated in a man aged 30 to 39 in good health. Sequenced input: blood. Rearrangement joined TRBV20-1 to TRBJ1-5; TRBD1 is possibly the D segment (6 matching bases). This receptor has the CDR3 CSGGQNNQPQHF. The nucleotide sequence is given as TGCAGCGGGGGGCAGAACAATCAGCCCCAGCATTTT.